The clone carrying this TCR beta chain was observed a handful of times. Its antigen is still unknown. This specimen comes from a study of beta chain features in type 1 diabetes. Points from the study as a whole: Cells with high TCR expression could be over-represented by cDNA sequencing.

Reverse transcribing all isolated RNA meant expressed TCRB transcripts were sequenced. The repertoire was sequenced with immunoSEQ multiplex PCR; TCRdb's copy has only in-frame clones and lacks some. This table has 140,000 to 150,000 clones, about 10% appearing once. By way of CD45RO/CCR7/CD25/CD127/CD95/CD27, the CD4+ regulatory, stem cell-like memory, central memory and naive cells were sorted. Germline V lookup: CDR1 LGHNA, CDR2 YSLEER. Between the trimmed V and J ends, which lost 5 bases and 7 bases, there was a span of 18 bases. The CDR3 contains 14 residues. Sequenced: naive CD4+ T cells from blood. This rearrangement joins TRBV4-3 to TRBJ2-7, with D possibly being TRBD1 (6 bases). The sequence was collected from a man between 18 and 29 years old in good health. Written as DNA, the CDR3 is TGCGCCAGCAGCGTAAACAGGGCGTCAGGGGAGCAGTACTTC. This translates into CASSVNRASGEQYF.